The rows below give T cell receptor beta chains drawn from one sample of a study of blood T cell repertoires in COVID-19. Clones were read by immunoSEQ multiplex PCR, and TCRdb kept only the in-frame ones, dropping some. The sample yields 120,000 to 150,000 clones, roughly 79% seen once. Sequencing was performed on peripheral blood. These TCRs come from a human donor with acute or convalescent COVID-19. The donor label of this sample is uncertain. Each CDR3 is given with its conserved first and last residue. D genes are given only for firm matches. Size is omitted from some rows. Given values are once, few, many or a class for expanded clones.

NA	TRBV7-2	NA	TRBJ2-7	TGTGCCAGCAGCTGGGGCGGGACTCCCTACGAGCAGTACTTC	CASSWGGTPYEQYF
TRBD1	TRBV5-1	NA	TRBJ1-1	TGCGCCAGCAGCCCACAGGGGTTATCCACTGAAGCTTTCTTT	CASSPQGLSTEAFF
TRBD2	TRBV10-3	NA	TRBJ2-5	TGTGCCATCAGTGCCGGGGGGGGGACCTTGGGCGAGACCCAGTACTTC	CAISAGGGTLGETQYF
NA	TRBV5-1	NA	TRBJ1-1	TGCGCCAGCAGCTCCACATCCGGGGAAGTGGGTGAAGCTTTCTTT	CASSSTSGEVGEAFF
NA	TRBV7-8	once	TRBJ2-7	TGTGCCAGCAGCTTAGGGGCGGGGACAGTCTACGAGCAGTACTTC	CASSLGAGTVYEQYF
NA	TRBV18	NA	TRBJ2-4	TGTGCCAGCTCACCGTACTTCGGGGACATTCAGTACTTC	CASSPYFGDIQYF
NA	TRBV19	NA	TRBJ1-1	TGTGCCAGTAGTAGCCGAGGAGATGGGTACACTGAAGCTTTCTTT	CASSSRGDGYTEAFF
NA	TRBV9	NA	TRBJ1-2	TGTGCCAGCAGCTCTACAGGTTTGGGAGGCTACACCTTC	CASSSTGLGGYTF
NA	TRBV6-6	NA	TRBJ1-1	TGTGCCAGCAGTTCTGGACACCAGAACACTGAAGCTTTCTTT	CASSSGHQNTEAFF
TRBD1	TRBV27	NA	TRBJ2-6	TGTGCCAGCACTCAGAGGGCAGGGGGCTTTTCTGGGGCCAACGTCCTGACTTTC	CASTQRAGGFSGANVLTF
NA	TRBV5-3	NA	TRBJ2-1	TGTGCCAGAAGCTTGACGGGTTATGAGCAGTTCTTC	CARSLTGYEQFF
NA	TRBV12-3/TRBV12-4	NA	TRBJ1-5	TGTGCCAGCAGTATTACACGTAATCAGCCCCAGCATTTT	CASSITRNQPQHF
TRBD2	TRBV4-2	once	TRBJ2-1	TGTGCCAGCAGCCAAGGGACTAGCAGCTCCTACAATGAGCAGTTCTTC	CASSQGTSSSYNEQFF
NA	TRBV2	NA	TRBJ1-2	TGTGCCAGCAGGTCGAAACAGGGAAATGGCTACACCTTC	CASRSKQGNGYTF
TRBD1	TRBV6-5	NA	TRBJ1-1	TGTGCCAGCAGTCCTTGGACAGGGGGCGCAGCGGAAGCTTTCTTT	CASSPWTGGAAEAFF
NA	TRBV6-4	NA	TRBJ1-6	TGTGCCAGCAGTGCCACCGGACTGGATAATTCACCCCTCCACTTT	CASSATGLDNSPLHF
NA	TRBV3-1/TRBV3-2	NA	TRBJ1-2	TGTGCCAGCAGCCCCCGGGGGGGACCCACCCTCGGCTACACCTTC	CASSPRGGPTLGYTF
NA	TRBV19	NA	TRBJ1-5	TGTGCCAGTAGTATTGGCAGGAACAATCAGCCCCAGCATTTT	CASSIGRNNQPQHF
NA	TRBV19	NA	TRBJ2-3	TGTGCCAGTAGTATAGTTCCGAGAACAGATACGCAGTATTTT	CASSIVPRTDTQYF
TRBD1	TRBV2	NA	TRBJ1-2	TGTGCCAGCACTCAAGGGACAGGGGGCAGCTATGGCTACACCTTC	CASTQGTGGSYGYTF
TRBD2	TRBV6-1	few	TRBJ2-1	TGTGCCAGCAGTGAAAGGGGAGTAGCGGGGGGTTACAATGAGCAGTTCTTC	CASSERGVAGGYNEQFF
NA	TRBV27	NA	TRBJ1-1	TGTGCCAGCAGCCTCAGGCATGGGAACACTGAAGCTTTCTTT	CASSLRHGNTEAFF
NA	TRBV5-1	NA	TRBJ1-2	TGCGCCAGCAGCTTAACAACCTCTAACTATGGCTACACCTTC	CASSLTTSNYGYTF
TRBD1	TRBV19	NA	TRBJ2-7	TGTGCCAGTAGTATAGGTTCGGGACAGGTTGCGACCTACGAGCAGTACTTC	CASSIGSGQVATYEQYF
TRBD2	TRBV24-1	NA	TRBJ2-1	TGTGCCACCAGTGATCTGGCGGGGGGCGCATACAATGAGCAGTTCTTC	CATSDLAGGAYNEQFF
TRBD2	TRBV9	NA	TRBJ2-1	TGTGCCAGCAGCACCCCGGGGGGGCGGTACAATGAGCAGTTCTTC	CASSTPGGRYNEQFF
NA	TRBV21-1	NA	TRBJ2-6	TGTGCCAGCAGCAAAGAGTACAGGGCCTTCTCTGGGGCCAACGTCCTGACTTTC	CASSKEYRAFSGANVLTF
NA	TRBV9	NA	TRBJ1-1	TGTGCCAGCAGCTTACGAGGATACTGGACTGAAGCTTTCTTT	CASSLRGYWTEAFF
TRBD2	TRBV5-1	few	TRBJ2-1	TGCGCCAGCAGCTTGGCCGGAGCGGGGGCCTTCAATGAGCAGTTCTTC	CASSLAGAGAFNEQFF
TRBD1	TRBV27	NA	TRBJ1-2	TGTGCCAGCAGTTTGGCCGGGACAGACTATGGCTACACCTTC	CASSLAGTDYGYTF
TRBD1	TRBV18	NA	TRBJ1-5	TGTGCCAGCTCACCGGACAGGTATAGCAATCAGCCCCAGCATTTT	CASSPDRYSNQPQHF
NA	TRBV4-2	few	TRBJ1-1	TGTGCCAGCAGCCAAGTTTGGTGGGAGAAAGACACTGAAGCTTTCTTT	CASSQVWWEKDTEAFF
TRBD1	TRBV25-1	NA	TRBJ1-4	TGTGCCAGCAGTCCCCGGGACAGGGGTAATGAAAAACTGTTTTTT	CASSPRDRGNEKLFF
NA	TRBV27	NA	TRBJ2-7	TGTGCCAGCAGTTTCCGACCCGCGCAGGGGACCTACGAGCAGTACTTC	CASSFRPAQGTYEQYF
NA	TRBV19	NA	TRBJ1-2	TGTGCCAGTATGAGGAGGGAGGTTGGGGGCTACACCTTC	CASMRREVGGYTF
TRBD2	TRBV9	once	TRBJ2-2	TGTGCCAGCAGCTGGACTAGCGGGGGAAACACCGGGGAGCTGTTTTTT	CASSWTSGGNTGELFF
NA	TRBV6-2/TRBV6-3	once	TRBJ2-3	TGTGCCAGCAGTTACCAGATCACAGATACGCAGTATTTT	CASSYQITDTQYF
NA	TRBV18	NA	TRBJ1-1	TGTGCCAGCTCACCGAGTAGTCAACAGGCTAACACTGAAGCTTTCTTT	CASSPSSQQANTEAFF
TRBD1	TRBV5-1	NA	TRBJ1-2	TGCGCCAGCAGCCCCACCCCGGGACAGGGCCTATATGGCTACACCTTC	CASSPTPGQGLYGYTF
TRBD1	TRBV6-5	NA	TRBJ1-4	TGTGCCAGCAGTCCCAGGACAGGCGGGATTGAAAAACTGTTTTTT	CASSPRTGGIEKLFF
NA	TRBV6-5	once	TRBJ1-1	TGTGCCAGCAGTTACGAAGGGGGATTCGCAGCTTTCTTT	CASSYEGGFAAFF
NA	TRBV19	NA	TRBJ1-5	TGTGCCAGTAGTATGGGACACTCTAAAATACAGCCCCAGCATTTT	CASSMGHSKIQPQHF